These T cell receptor beta chains were read from a single sample in a study of metastatic and nonmetastatic thyroid tumors. TCRdb reanalyzed the PCR reads via MiXCR. The sample carries just under 45,000 clones, around 3.1% recorded once. Sequencing was performed on blood. The source of these receptors is a female donor with papillary thyroid cancer or a benign thyroid nodule (not recorded which). Some clones in this sample may be carry-over from other donors' samples. Each CDR3 is given with its conserved first and last residue. The D gene is left open where the match is weak. Not every row has a clone size; where given, it reads once, few, many or a size class.

TRBV5-1,TRBD2,TRBJ2-7,.,TGCGCCAGCAGCTTGTTTCCTGTTGATCAAGCGGGAGGGACTAATTACTTC,CASSLFPVDQAGGTNYF
TRBV24-1,TRBD2,TRBJ2-3,few,TGTGCCACCAGTGGGCTAGCGGGAGTCAGAGATACGCAGTATTTT,CATSGLAGVRDTQYF
TRBV28,.,TRBJ1-6,many,TGTGCCAGCAACCCGACACGGGGTTTAGGATCACCCCTCCACTTT,CASNPTRGLGSPLHF
TRBV5-1,TRBD1,TRBJ1-2,.,TGCGCCAGCAGCCCCGGGACAGGGGGCGAAACGGGGGGCTACACCTTC,CASSPGTGGETGGYTF
TRBV6-1,TRBD1,TRBJ1-1,.,TGTGCCAGCAGTCGGGACAGAGCATACACTGAAGCTTTCTTT,CASSRDRAYTEAFF
TRBV12-3/TRBV12-4,.,TRBJ2-1,many,TGTGCCAGCAGTTTTTGGCACCTCACAAGGTCCTACAATGAGCAGTTCTTC,CASSFWHLTRSYNEQFF
TRBV4-1,.,TRBJ2-1,many,TGCGCCAGCAGCCAAGGGCTAATGGGGACGAGAGAGCAGTTCTTC,CASSQGLMGTREQFF
TRBV28,TRBD2,TRBJ2-1,.,TGTGCCAGCAGGAATAGCGGGAGGTACAATGAGCAGTTCTTC,CASRNSGRYNEQFF
TRBV7-8,.,TRBJ2-7,many,TGTGCCAGCAGCTCGCGGGAAAACAAGGTTGAGCAGTACTTC,CASSSRENKVEQYF
TRBV18,.,TRBJ1-1,many,TGTGCCAGCTCAGAAGGCTTGGGAAACACTGAAGCTTTCTTT,CASSEGLGNTEAFF
TRBV5-1,.,TRBJ2-3,.,TGCGCCAGCAGCCCCTGGACAGCCTCAGGGGATACGCAGTATTTT,CASSPWTASGDTQYF
TRBV6-1,TRBD2,TRBJ2-5,many,TGTGCCAGCAGTTCGCTGGGTAGCGGGAGGCGGGTACAAGAGACCCAGTACTTC,CASSSLGSGRRVQETQYF
TRBV29-1,.,TRBJ1-3,.,TGCAGCGTTGAAGATCTAAGCTCTGGAAACACCATATATTTT,CSVEDLSSGNTIYF
TRBV2,.,TRBJ2-7,.,TGTGCCAGCAAGGGGGACGGATATTCCTACGAGCAGTACTTC,CASKGDGYSYEQYF
TRBV12-3/TRBV12-4,.,TRBJ1-4,.,TGTGCCAGCAGTCGCCCCGGGGCCGAAAAACTGTTTTTT,CASSRPGAEKLFF
TRBV5-1,.,TRBJ2-2,many,TGCGCCAGCAGAGCCACACCCACCGGGGAGCTGTTTTTT,CASRATPTGELFF
TRBV6-4,.,TRBJ2-2,few,TGTGCCAGCAGCCCCGGAGATGGGGGCACCGGGGAGCTGTTTTTT,CASSPGDGGTGELFF